This entry lists 23 T cell receptor beta chains sequenced from one sample in a study of T cell responses to AZD1222 COVID-19 vaccine. Some clones are missing from TCRdb's copy, which holds only in-frame ones; the method was immunoSEQ multiplex PCR. Altogether approximately 64,000 clones are present, 80% to 85% being singletons, with the ten largest covering around 7.3%. Source: peripheral blood, taken on day 0 of AZD1222 vaccination. These receptors were taken from an adult in good health.

This chain joins TRBV4-3 and TRBJ2-7; D not certain. This CDR3 is 13 amino acids long. Looked up from germline, CDR1 is LGHNA and CDR2 is YSLEER. V gave up 4 bases and J gave up 1 base, with 8 bases separating them. The CDR3 here is CASSLWGSYEQYF. The CDR3 DNA reads TGCGCCAGCAGCCTATGGGGTTCCTACGAGCAGTACTTC.

This chain joins TRBV5-6 and TRBJ2-2; D remains unclear. Germline loops: CDR1 SGHDT, CDR2 YYEEEE. The CDR3 contains 14 residues. Trimming removed 2 bases at V and 6 bases at J, with 11 bases between. The CDR3 DNA reads TGTGCCAGCAGCTTCGGCTCCCGGCCCGGGGAGCTGTTTTTT. It codes for CASSFGSRPGELFF.

The CDR3 protein is CASSPGGGTAFYGYTF. CDR3 nucleotides: TGTGCCAGCAGCCCTGGGGGCGGGACAGCTTTCTATGGCTACACCTTC. The chain recombines TRBV5-6 with TRBJ1-2, with 7 bases lining up with TRBD1. Germline V lookup: CDR1 SGHDT, CDR2 YYEEEE. The CDR3 is 16 residues long. V shed 4 bases, J shed 4 bases, and the junction held 13 bases outside the gene matches.

This chain links TRBV4-1 with TRBJ1-1; D call uncertain. Trimming took off 2 bases at V and 5 bases at J, with 15 bases between the two ends. Germline V gene data show CDR1 as MGHRA and CDR2 as YSYEKL. The CDR3 is made up of 15 amino acids. DNA for the CDR3: TGCGCCAGCAGCCAACCGGCGACGGGAAAGACTGAAGCTTTCTTT. Translation: CASSQPATGKTEAFF.

This clone was counted a single time. The chain recombines TRBV6-5 with TRBJ1-2; TRBD1 matches 7 bases. Trimming removed 8 bases from V and 8 bases from J; junction bases left unmatched: 11. CDR1 and CDR2 from the germline V gene are MNHEY and SVGAGI. This CDR3 spans 13 amino acids. The CDR3 region is CASSLAGGRGYTF. CDR3 DNA: TGTGCCAGCTCTCTGGCAGGGGGTAGGGGCTACACCTTC.

This clone was detected a few times. The chain couples TRBV3-1 (or the pseudogene TRBV3-2) to TRBJ2-3; 11 bases agree with TRBD2. The CDR3 consists of 16 residues. Germline loops: CDR1 LGHDT, CDR2 YNNKEL (reference sequence). Losses at the gene ends were 5 bases for V and 0 bases for J; bases not matched to a gene: 4. The CDR3 loop reads CASSLASGGSTDTQYF. In nucleotides, the CDR3 is TGTGCCAGCAGCTTAGCTAGCGGGGGGAGCACAGATACGCAGTATTTT.

J is TRBJ1-5 and V is TRBV9, with 8 positions matching TRBD1. V lost 5 bases to trimming and J lost 1 base; unmatched junction nucleotides: 5. This CDR3 comprises 15 residues. Germline CDR1 and CDR2: SGDLS and YYNGEE. CDR3 DNA: TGTGCCAGCAGTCCAGGGGGCGGGAGCAATCAGCCCCAGCATTTT. It specifies CASSPGGGSNQPQHF.

This chain connects TRBV7-9 to TRBJ1-5, with D perhaps TRBD1 (5 bases). The CDR3 totals 15 residues. V gave up 3 bases and J gave up 4 bases, with 13 bases separating them. Germline V gene sequence: CDR1 SEHNR, CDR2 FQNEAQ (reference sequence). In DNA, the CDR3 is TGTGCCAGCAGCTTTACCGGGGACGGAAATCAGCCCCAGCATTTT. Protein sequence: CASSFTGDGNQPQHF.

V gene TRBV11-2 combines with J gene TRBJ1-6; D remains unclear. The CDR3 loop spans 14 amino acids. V lost 6 bases and J lost 11, with 17 bases in between. CDR1 and CDR2 (germline): SGHAT, FQNNGV. CDR3 in DNA: TGTGCCAGCAGACCAGTGGTCGGGCGAGCACCCCTCCACTTT. This codes for CASRPVVGRAPLHF.

This chain joins TRBV15 and TRBJ1-1; perhaps TRBD1 as D (5 bases). V lost 2 bases and J lost 10, with 11 bases in between. This CDR3 spans 12 amino acids. The germline gives CDR1 LNHNV, CDR2 YYDKDF (reference sequence). The CDR3 DNA follows: TGTGCCACCAGCAGACCCCCAAGGGGAGCTTTCTTT. This gives the protein CATSRPPRGAFF.

This clone was picked up a small number of times. V usage is TRBV5-1 and J usage is TRBJ2-2; 12 nucleotides align to TRBD1. The CDR3 is made up of 16 amino acids. Germline trimming cut 4 bases from V and 5 bases from J; bases unmatched to any gene: 6. Per the germline V gene, CDR1 is SGHRS and CDR2 is YFSETQ. The CDR3 loop reads CASSRGQGARTGELFF. The CDR3 region has the DNA TGCGCCAGCAGCCGGGGACAGGGGGCTCGGACCGGGGAGCTGTTTTTT.

A few counts support this clone. The chain recombines TRBV27 with TRBJ2-3; TRBD1 matches at 8 bases. The CDR3 totals 16 residues. CDR1 and CDR2 (germline): MNHEY, SMNVEV (reference sequence). Trimming at V came to 6 bases and at J to 0 bases, leaving 8 bases not matched to a gene. The CDR3 DNA reads TGTGCCAGCAGGGTGACAGGGGTGACTAGCACAGATACGCAGTATTTT. This sequence encodes CASRVTGVTSTDTQYF.

This chain links TRBV5-1 with TRBJ2-5; TRBD1 matches 9 bases. This CDR3 is 14 amino acids long. Germline values: CDR1 SGHRS, CDR2 YFSETQ. Trimming cost V 0 bases and J 5 bases; bases outside gene matches: 2. CDR3 in DNA: TGCGCCAGCAGCTTGGGGACAGGGGACGAGACCCAGTACTTC. Translation gives CASSLGTGDETQYF.

This sequence joins TRBV25-1 and TRBJ2-2; 7 bases map to TRBD1. CDR3 length: 13 residues. Germline values: CDR1 MGHDK, CDR2 SYGVNS. Losses at the gene ends were 10 bases for V and 6 bases for J; bases not matched to a gene: 8. The CDR3 DNA is TGTGCCACCCGTAAGACAGGGTCCGGGGAGCTGTTTTTT. Translated: CATRKTGSGELFF.

The V call is TRBV15, the J call TRBJ1-4; perhaps TRBD1 as D (5 bases). V was cut by 0 bases and J by 2 bases, with 16 bases left in between. The V gene's germline CDR1 is LNHNV and CDR2 YYDKDF (reference sequence). This CDR3 is built from 18 residues. For the CDR3, the DNA is TGTGCCACCAGCAGAGATAAGTGGGACCGGTCGACTAATGAAAAACTGTTTTTT. Protein: CATSRDKWDRSTNEKLFF.

The J gene is TRBJ1-2, the V gene TRBV12-3 or TRBV12-4, with TRBD1 identical over 9 bases. CDR3 length equals 12 residues. J was trimmed by 8 bases and V by 9 bases; bases with no gene match: 7. For the CDR3, the DNA is TGTGCCAGTGGGGGACAGGGCGACGGCTACACCTTC. Its protein is CASGGQGDGYTF.

V is TRBV15 and J is TRBJ2-7, with D hard to call. The CDR3 is made up of 13 amino acids. Germline CDR1 LNHNV, CDR2 YYDKDF (reference sequence). Trimming removed 8 bases from V and 3 bases from J, with 14 bases in between. CDR3 protein: CATQVAGVYEQYF. In DNA, the CDR3 is TGTGCCACCCAGGTCGCAGGAGTCTACGAGCAGTACTTC.

This sequence joins TRBV4-1 and TRBJ2-7; possible D gene TRBD2, 5 bases. CDR3 length: 16 residues. Germline values: CDR1 MGHRA, CDR2 YSYEKL. Trimming took 0 bases from V and 4 from J, leaving 16 bases between them. The CDR3 region is CASSQETGVLYYEQYF. The DNA for the CDR3 is TGCGCCAGCAGCCAAGAAACCGGGGTTCTATATTACGAGCAGTACTTC.

The chain has TRBV29-1 and TRBJ1-5; no definite D call. The CDR3 totals 12 residues. Trimming took 4 bases from V and 5 from J, leaving 9 bases between them. Germline CDR1 is SQVTM and CDR2 is ANQGSEA. CDR3 region: CSVGGLDQPQHF. In DNA form, the CDR3 reads TGCAGCGTTGGAGGGTTGGATCAGCCCCAGCATTTT.

There are a few counts of this clone. The gene calls are TRBV5-1 and TRBJ2-2; 9 bases are shared with TRBD2. Germline V lookup: CDR1 SGHRS, CDR2 YFSETQ. This CDR3 region has 18 residues. Trimming removed 5 bases from V and 2 bases from J; junction bases left unmatched: 13. The CDR3 DNA follows: TGCGCCAGCAGGGAGCGAGCTAGCGGGGCCCTAAACACCGGGGAGCTGTTTTTT. Translating gives CASRERASGALNTGELFF.

The J gene is TRBJ2-7, the V gene TRBV27, with D unresolved. V dropped 2 bases and J dropped 3 bases, with 8 bases sitting between them. The CDR3 consists of 13 residues. CDR1 and CDR2 from the germline V gene are MNHEY and SMNVEV (reference sequence). The CDR3 bases are TGTGCCAGCAGTTTAACGGCAGACTACGAGCAGTACTTC. Amino acid sequence: CASSLTADYEQYF.

The chain links TRBV7-6 to TRBJ1-5; possible D gene TRBD1, 5 bases. V lost 5 bases to trimming and J lost 5 bases, with 13 bases between them. This CDR3 comprises 14 residues. Germline V lookup: CDR1 SGHVS, CDR2 FNYEAQ. For the CDR3, the DNA is TGTGCCAGCAGCCACTCAGGGTTTCATCAGCCCCAGCATTTT. It specifies CASSHSGFHQPQHF.

This sequence joins TRBV28 and TRBJ1-1; D is possibly TRBD1 (6 bases). Trimming stripped 7 bases from V and 6 bases from J, with 12 bases between. The germline CDR1 and CDR2 sequences are MDHEN and SYDVKM. The CDR3 extends over 12 amino acids. Written as DNA, the CDR3 is TGTGCCAGCAACTGGGGGGGCGCTGAAGCTTTCTTT. This sequence encodes CASNWGGAEAFF. Together with reference TRBV28 and TRBJ1-1, the CDR3 gives the full variable domain: DVKVTQSSRYLVKRTGEKVFLECVQDMDHENMFWYRQDPGLGLRLIYFSYDVKMKEKGDIPEGYSVSREKKERFSLILESASTNQTSMYLCASNWGGAEAFFGQGTRLTVV.